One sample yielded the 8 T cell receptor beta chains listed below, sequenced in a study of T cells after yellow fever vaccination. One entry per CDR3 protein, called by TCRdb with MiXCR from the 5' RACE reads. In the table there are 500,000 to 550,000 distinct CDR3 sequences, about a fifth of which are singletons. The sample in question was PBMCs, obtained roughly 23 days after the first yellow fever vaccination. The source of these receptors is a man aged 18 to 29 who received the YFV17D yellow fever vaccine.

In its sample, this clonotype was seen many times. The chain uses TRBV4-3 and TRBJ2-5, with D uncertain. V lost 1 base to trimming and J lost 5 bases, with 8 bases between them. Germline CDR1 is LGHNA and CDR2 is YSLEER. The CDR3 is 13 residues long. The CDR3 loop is CASSQGASETQYF. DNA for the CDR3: TGCGCCAGCAGCCAAGGTGCTTCGGAGACCCAGTACTTC.

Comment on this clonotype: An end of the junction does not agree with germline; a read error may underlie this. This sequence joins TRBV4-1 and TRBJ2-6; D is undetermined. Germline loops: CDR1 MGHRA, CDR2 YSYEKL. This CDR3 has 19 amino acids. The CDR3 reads CASRQGLGRTRSGANVLTF. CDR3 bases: TGCGCCAGCAGACAAGGATTGGGCAGAACTCGCTCTGGGGCCAACGTCCTGACTTTC.

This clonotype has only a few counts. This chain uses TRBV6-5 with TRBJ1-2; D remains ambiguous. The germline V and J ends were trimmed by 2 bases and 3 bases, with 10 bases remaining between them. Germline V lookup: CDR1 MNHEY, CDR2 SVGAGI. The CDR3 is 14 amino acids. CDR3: CASSYGRDYYGYTF. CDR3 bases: TGTGCCAGCAGTTACGGAAGAGATTACTATGGCTACACCTTC.

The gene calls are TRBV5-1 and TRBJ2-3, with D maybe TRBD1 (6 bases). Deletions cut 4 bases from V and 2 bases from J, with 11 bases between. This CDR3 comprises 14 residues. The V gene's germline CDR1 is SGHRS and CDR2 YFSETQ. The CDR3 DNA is TGCGCCAGCAGCCCGGGACAACTCACAGATACGCAGTATTTT. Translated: CASSPGQLTDTQYF.

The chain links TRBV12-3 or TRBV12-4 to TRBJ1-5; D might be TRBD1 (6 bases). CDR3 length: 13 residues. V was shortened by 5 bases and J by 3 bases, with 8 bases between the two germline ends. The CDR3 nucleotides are TGTGCCAGCAGTGGACAGAACAATCAGCCCCAGCATTTT. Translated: CASSGQNNQPQHF.

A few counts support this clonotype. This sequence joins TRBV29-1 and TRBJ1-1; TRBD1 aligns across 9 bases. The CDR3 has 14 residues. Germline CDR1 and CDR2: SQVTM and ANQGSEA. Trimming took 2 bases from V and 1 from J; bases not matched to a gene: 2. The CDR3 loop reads CSVERDRANTEAFF. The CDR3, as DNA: TGCAGCGTTGAACGGGACAGGGCGAACACTGAAGCTTTCTTT. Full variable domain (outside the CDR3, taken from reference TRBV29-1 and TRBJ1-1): SAVISQKPSRDICQRGTSLTIQCQVDSQVTMMFWYRQQPGQSLTLIATANQGSEATYESGFVIDKFPISRPNLTFSTLTVSNMSPEDSSIYLCSVERDRANTEAFFGQGTRLTVV.

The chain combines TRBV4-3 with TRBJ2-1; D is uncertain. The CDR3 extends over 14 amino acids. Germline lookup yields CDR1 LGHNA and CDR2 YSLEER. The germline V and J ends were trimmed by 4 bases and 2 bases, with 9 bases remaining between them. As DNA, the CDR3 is TGCGCCAGCAGCCGTCTATGGGCCTACAATGAGCAGTTCTTC. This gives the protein CASSRLWAYNEQFF.

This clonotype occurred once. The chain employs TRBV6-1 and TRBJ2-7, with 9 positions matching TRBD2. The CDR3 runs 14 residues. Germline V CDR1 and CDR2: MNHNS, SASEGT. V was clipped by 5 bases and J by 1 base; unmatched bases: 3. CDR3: CASSRLAVSYEQYF. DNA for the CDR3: TGTGCCAGCAGTCGACTAGCGGTTTCCTACGAGCAGTACTTC.